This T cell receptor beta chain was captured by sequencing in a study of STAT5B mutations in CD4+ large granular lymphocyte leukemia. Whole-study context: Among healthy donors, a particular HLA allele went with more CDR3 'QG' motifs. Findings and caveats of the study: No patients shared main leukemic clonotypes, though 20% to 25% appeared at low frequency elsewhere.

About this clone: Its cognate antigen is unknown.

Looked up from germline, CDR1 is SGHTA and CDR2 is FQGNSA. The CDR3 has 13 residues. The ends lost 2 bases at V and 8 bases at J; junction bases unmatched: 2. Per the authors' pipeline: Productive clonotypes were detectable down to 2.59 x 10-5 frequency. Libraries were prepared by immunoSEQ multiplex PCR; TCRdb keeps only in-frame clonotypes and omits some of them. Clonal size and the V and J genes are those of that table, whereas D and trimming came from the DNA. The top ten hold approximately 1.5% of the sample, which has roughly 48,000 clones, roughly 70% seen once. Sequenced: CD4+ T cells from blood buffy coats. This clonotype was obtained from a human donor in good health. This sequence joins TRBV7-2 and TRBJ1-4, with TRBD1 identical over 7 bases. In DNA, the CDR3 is TGTGCCAGCAGCTTAAACAGGGGCGAAAAACTGTTTTTT. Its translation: CASSLNRGEKLFF.